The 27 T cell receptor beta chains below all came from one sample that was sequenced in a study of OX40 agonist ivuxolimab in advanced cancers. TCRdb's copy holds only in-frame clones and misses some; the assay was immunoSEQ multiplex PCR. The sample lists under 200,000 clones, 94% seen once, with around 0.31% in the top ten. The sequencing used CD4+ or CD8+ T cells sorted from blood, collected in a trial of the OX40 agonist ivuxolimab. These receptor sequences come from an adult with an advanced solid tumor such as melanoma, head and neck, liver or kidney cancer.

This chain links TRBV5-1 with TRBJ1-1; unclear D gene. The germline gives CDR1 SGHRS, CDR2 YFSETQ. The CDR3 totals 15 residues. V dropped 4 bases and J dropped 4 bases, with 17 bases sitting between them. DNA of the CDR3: TGCGCCAGCAGCCCGGGAGGGAGGGAGGTCACTGAAGCTTTCTTT. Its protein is CASSPGGREVTEAFF.

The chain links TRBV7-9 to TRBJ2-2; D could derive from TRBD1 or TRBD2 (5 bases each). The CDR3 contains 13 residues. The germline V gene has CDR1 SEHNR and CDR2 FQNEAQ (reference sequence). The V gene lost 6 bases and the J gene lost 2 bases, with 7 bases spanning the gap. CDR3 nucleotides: TGTGCCAGCAGGGGGGATAACACCGGGGAGCTGTTTTTT. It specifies CASRGDNTGELFF. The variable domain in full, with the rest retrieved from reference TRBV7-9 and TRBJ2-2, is DTGVSQNPRHKITKRGQNVTFRCDPISEHNRLYWYRQTLGQGPEFLTYFQNEAQLEKSRLLSDRFSAERPKGSFSTLEIQRTEQGDSAMYLCASRGDNTGELFFGEGSRLTVL.

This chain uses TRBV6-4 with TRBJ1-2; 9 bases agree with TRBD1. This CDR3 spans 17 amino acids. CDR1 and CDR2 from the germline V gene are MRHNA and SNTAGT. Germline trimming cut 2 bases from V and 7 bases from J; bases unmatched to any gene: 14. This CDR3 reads CASSDLGDDRGRVGYTF. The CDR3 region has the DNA TGTGCCAGCAGTGACCTGGGGGACGACAGGGGGAGAGTTGGCTACACCTTC.

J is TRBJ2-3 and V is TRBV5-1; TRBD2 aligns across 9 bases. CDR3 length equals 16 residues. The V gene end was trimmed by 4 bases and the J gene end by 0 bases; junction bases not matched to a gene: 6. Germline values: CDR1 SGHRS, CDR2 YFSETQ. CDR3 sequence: CASSPGTSHSTDTQYF. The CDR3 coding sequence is TGCGCCAGCAGCCCCGGGACTAGCCACAGCACAGATACGCAGTATTTT.

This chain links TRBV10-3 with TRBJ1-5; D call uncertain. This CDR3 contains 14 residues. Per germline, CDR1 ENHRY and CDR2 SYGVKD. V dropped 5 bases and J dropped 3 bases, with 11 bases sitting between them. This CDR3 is CAISLGVTNQPQHF. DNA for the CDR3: TGTGCCATCAGTCTTGGGGTGACCAATCAGCCCCAGCATTTT.

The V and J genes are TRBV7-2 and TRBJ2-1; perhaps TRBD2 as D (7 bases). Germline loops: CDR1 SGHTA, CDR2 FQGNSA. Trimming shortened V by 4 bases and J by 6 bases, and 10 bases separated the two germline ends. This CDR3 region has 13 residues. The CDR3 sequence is CASSYRGANEQFF. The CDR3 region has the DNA TGTGCCAGCAGCTATCGGGGGGCCAATGAGCAGTTCTTC. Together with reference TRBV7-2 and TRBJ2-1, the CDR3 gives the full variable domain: GAGVSQSPSNKVTEKGKDVELRCDPISGHTALYWYRQSLGQGLEFLIYFQGNSAPDKSGLPSDRFSAERTGGSVSTLTIQRTQQEDSAVYLCASSYRGANEQFFGPGTRLTVL.

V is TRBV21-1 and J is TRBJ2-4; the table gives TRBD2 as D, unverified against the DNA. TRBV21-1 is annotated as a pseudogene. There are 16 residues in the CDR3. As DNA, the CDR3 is TGTGCCAGCAGCATCCTCGGGAGGGCTGGAAAAAACATTCAGTACTTC. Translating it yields CASSILGRAGKNIQYF.

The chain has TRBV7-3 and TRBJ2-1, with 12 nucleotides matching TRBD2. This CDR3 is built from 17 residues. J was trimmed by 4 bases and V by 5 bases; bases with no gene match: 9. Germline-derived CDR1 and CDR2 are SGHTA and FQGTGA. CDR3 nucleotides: TGTGCCAGCAGCCTAAAAGGTCTAGCGGGAGGGTACAATGAGCAGTTCTTC. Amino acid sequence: CASSLKGLAGGYNEQFF.

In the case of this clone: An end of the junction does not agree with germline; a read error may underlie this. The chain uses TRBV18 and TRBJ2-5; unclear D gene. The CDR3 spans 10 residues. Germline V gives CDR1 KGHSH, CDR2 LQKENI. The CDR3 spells CASSQGTQYF. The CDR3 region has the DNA TGTGCCAGCTCTCAAGGGACCCAGTACTTC.

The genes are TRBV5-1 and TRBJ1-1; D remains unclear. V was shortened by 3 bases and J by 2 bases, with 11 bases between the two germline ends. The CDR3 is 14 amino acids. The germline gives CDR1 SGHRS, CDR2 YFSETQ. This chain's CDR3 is CASSWEVSNTEAFF. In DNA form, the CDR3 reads TGCGCCAGCAGCTGGGAGGTTTCTAACACTGAAGCTTTCTTT.

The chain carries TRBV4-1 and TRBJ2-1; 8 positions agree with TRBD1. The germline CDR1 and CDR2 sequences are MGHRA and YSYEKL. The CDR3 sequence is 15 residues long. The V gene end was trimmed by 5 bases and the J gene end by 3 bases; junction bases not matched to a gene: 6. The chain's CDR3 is CASSKTGGNYNEQFF. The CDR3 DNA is TGCGCCAGCAGCAAAACAGGGGGTAACTACAATGAGCAGTTCTTC.

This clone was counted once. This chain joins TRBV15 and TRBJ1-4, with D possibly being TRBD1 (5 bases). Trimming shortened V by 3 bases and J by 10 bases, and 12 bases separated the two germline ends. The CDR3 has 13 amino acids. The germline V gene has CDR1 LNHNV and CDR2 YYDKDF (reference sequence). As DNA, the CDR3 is TGTGCCACCAGCAGTGTCAGGGCAGGAAAACTGTTTTTT. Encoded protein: CATSSVRAGKLFF. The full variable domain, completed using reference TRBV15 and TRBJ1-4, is DAMVIQNPRYQVTQFGKPVTLSCSQTLNHNVMYWYQQKSSQAPKLLFHYYDKDFNNEADTPDNFQSRRPNTSFCFLDIRSPGLGDTAMYLCATSSVRAGKLFFGSGTQLSVL.

In DNA form, the CDR3 reads TGTGCCAGCAGCTTAGTTGCGGATTTTTCACCCCTCCACTTT. It translates to CASSLVADFSPLHF. The chain combines TRBV7-2 with TRBJ1-6; D is uncertain. Germline CDR1 SGHTA, CDR2 FQGNSA. V was clipped by 1 base and J by 9 bases, with 10 bases between them. The CDR3 runs 14 residues.

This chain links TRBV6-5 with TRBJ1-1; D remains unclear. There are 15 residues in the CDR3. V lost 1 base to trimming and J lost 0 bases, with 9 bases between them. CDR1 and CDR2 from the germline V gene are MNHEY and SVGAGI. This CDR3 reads CASSYLAKMNTEAFF. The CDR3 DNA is TGTGCCAGCAGTTACTTGGCCAAAATGAACACTGAAGCTTTCTTT.

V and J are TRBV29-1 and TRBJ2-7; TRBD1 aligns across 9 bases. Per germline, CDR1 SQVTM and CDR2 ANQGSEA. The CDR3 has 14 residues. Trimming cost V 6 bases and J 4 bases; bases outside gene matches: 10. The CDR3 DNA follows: TGCAGCGTCCGACGGACAGGGGCTACTTACGAGCAGTACTTC. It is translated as CSVRRTGATYEQYF.

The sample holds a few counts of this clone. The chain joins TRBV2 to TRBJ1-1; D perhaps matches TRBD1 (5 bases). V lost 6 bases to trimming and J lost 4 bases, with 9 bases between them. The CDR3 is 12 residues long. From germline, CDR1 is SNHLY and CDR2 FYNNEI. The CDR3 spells CASSEGSTEAFF. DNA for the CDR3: TGTGCCAGCAGCGAGGGGAGCACTGAAGCTTTCTTT.

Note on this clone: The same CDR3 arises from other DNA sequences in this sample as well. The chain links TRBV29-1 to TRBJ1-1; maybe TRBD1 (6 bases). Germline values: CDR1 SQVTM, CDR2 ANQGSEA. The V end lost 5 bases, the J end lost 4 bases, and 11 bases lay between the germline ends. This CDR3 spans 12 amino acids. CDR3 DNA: TGCAGCGTTCACAGGGCAGGCACTGAAGCTTTCTTT. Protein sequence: CSVHRAGTEAFF.

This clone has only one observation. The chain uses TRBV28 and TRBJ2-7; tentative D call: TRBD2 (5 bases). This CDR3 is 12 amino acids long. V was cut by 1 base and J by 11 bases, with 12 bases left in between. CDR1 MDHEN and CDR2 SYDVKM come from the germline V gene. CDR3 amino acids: CASSLLGSGEYF. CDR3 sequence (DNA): TGTGCCAGCAGTTTATTGGGGTCCGGGGAGTACTTC.

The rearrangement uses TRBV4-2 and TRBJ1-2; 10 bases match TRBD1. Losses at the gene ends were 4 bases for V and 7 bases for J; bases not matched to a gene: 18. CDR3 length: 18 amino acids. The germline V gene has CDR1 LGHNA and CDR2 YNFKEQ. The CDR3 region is CASSRETGTGVSVRGYTF. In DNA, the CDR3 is TGTGCCAGCAGCCGAGAAACCGGGACAGGGGTTTCCGTGCGTGGCTACACCTTC.

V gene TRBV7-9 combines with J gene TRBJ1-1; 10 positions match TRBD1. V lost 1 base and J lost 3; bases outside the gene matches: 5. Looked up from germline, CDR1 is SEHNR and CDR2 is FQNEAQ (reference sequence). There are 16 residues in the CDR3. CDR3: CASSLGQGTGDTEAFF. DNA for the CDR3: TGTGCCAGCAGCTTAGGCCAAGGGACAGGGGACACTGAAGCTTTCTTT.

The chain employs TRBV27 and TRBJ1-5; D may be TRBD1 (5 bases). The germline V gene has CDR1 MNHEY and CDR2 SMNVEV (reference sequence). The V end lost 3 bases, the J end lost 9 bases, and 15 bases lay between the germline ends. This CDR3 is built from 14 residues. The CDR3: CASSFSGTELPQHF. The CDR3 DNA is TGTGCCAGCAGTTTTTCGGGGACCGAATTGCCCCAGCATTTT.

CDR3 amino acids: CASSRTWGGLSSGANVLTF. The CDR3 region has the DNA TGCGCCAGCAGCAGGACTTGGGGGGGATTAAGCTCTGGGGCCAACGTCCTGACTTTC. The chain is built from TRBV5-1 and TRBJ2-6; 7 bases agree with TRBD2. The length of the CDR3 is 19 residues. V lost 4 bases to trimming and J lost 0 bases; unmatched junction nucleotides: 13. Germline CDR1 and CDR2: SGHRS and YFSETQ.

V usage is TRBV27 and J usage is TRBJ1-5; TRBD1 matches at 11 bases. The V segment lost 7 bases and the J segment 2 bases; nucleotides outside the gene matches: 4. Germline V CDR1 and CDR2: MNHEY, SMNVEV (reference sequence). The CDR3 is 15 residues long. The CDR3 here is CASTWTGGGNQPQHF. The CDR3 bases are TGTGCCAGCACTTGGACAGGGGGCGGCAATCAGCCCCAGCATTTT.

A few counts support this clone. The CDR3 is CASSVRDRDTEAFF. CDR3 nucleotide sequence: TGTGCCAGCAGCGTAAGGGACAGGGACACTGAAGCTTTCTTT. The rearrangement uses TRBV9 and TRBJ1-1; TRBD1 matches at 9 bases. From germline, CDR1 is SGDLS and CDR2 YYNGEE. The V gene end was trimmed by 1 base and the J gene end by 3 bases; junction bases not matched to a gene: 1. The CDR3 is 14 amino acids. Full variable domain (remainder filled in from reference TRBV9 and TRBJ1-1): DSGVTQTPKHLITATGQRVTLRCSPRSGDLSVYWYQQSLDQGLQFLIQYYNGEERAKGNILERFSAQQFPDLHSELNLSSLELGDSALYFCASSVRDRDTEAFFGQGTRLTVV.

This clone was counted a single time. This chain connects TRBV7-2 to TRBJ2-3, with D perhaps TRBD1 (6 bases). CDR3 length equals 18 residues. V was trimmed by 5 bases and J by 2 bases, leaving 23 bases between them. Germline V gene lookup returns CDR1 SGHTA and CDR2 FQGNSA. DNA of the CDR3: TGTGCCAGCAGCCCGGGGCGGCCAGGGGATTATCACACAGATACGCAGTATTTT. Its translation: CASSPGRPGDYHTDTQYF.

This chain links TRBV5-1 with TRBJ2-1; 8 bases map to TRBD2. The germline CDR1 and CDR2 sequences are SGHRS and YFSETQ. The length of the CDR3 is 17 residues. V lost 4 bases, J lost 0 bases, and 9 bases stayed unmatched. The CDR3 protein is CASSPSLAGDSYNEQFF. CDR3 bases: TGCGCCAGCAGCCCAAGCCTAGCGGGCGACTCCTACAATGAGCAGTTCTTC.

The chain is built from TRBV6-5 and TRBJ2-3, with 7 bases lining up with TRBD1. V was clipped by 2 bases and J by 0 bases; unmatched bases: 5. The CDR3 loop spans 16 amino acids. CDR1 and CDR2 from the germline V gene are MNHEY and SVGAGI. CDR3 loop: CASSYARTGSTDTQYF. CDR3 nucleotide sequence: TGTGCCAGCAGTTACGCTAGGACAGGAAGCACAGATACGCAGTATTTT.